Listed below are T cell receptor beta chains from one sample, sequenced in a study of cytomegalovirus exposure and HLA in healthy donors. Profiled with immunoSEQ multiplex PCR; TCRdb holds only in-frame clones, not every one. This sample has over 200,000 clones, with roughly 85% found just once. The specimen was PBMCs. Source of these receptors: a woman aged 18-29 years in good health and CMV-seronegative. The CDR3 runs from the conserved cysteine through the conserved F or W. Expanded clones are given a class, and other clones once, few, many or no size at all.

clone size,V gene,CDR3 protein
NA,TRBV27,CASSWRPDTEAFF
NA,TRBV14,CASRQGGNSGANVLTF
NA,TRBV5-1,CASTPGGSYNEQFF
NA,TRBV2,CASSEGWAETEAFF
NA,TRBV5-1,CASSTLRDGLYNEQFF
once,TRBV11-1,CASSLAQYSWGRVNEQFF
NA,TRBV28,CASSLQGWLYEQYF
NA,TRBV29-1,CSASLGATNTEAFF
few,TRBV18,CASSPRAAEYYGYTF
once,TRBV7-2,CASGTRGVGSYEQYF
NA,TRBV9,CASSGGSVVDYGYTF
NA,TRBV30,CAWSVQTGNQPQHF
NA,TRBV27,CASSLYGREGYTF
NA,TRBV10-3,CAISDDTKGGRGVGELFF
NA,TRBV11-2,CASSWTGNTEAFF
NA,TRBV6-4,CASSGALGETQYF
NA,TRBV7-3,CASSLPYGTENTGELFF
NA,TRBV5-1,CASSLARLNTEAFF
NA,TRBV11-2,CASSLIVNTEAFF
NA,TRBV11-2,CASRPTSAPYYEQYF
NA,TRBV7-9,CASSPVRGGGLTLVQFF
NA,TRBV29-1,CSVVTASGNTIYF
NA,TRBV27,CASSLGGAFTEAFF